The subject of this entry is one T cell receptor beta chain. CDR1 is SGHRS, CDR2 YFSETQ, per germline. V was clipped by 1 base and J by 4 bases, with 12 bases between them. The CDR3 is 16 residues long. Using immunoSEQ multiplex PCR, the repertoire was profiled, and TCRdb retains in-frame clones only, with some absent. The profile shows almost 7,500 clones, about 80% of them singletons. This sample stems from a study of T cells after somatic rescue of genetic block. The sequenced material came from peripheral blood mononuclear cells (PBMCs). The V and J genes are TRBV5-1 and TRBJ2-6; D remains ambiguous. This receptor was taken from a boy younger than 18. In nucleotides, the CDR3 is TGCGCCAGCAGCTTGAATTGGGCATCAGGGGCCAACGTCCTGACTTTC. This gives the protein CASSLNWASGANVLTF.